Listed below are T cell receptor beta chains from one sample, sequenced in a study of Ad26.COV2.S vaccination and SARS-CoV-2 variants. Libraries were prepared by immunoSEQ multiplex PCR; TCRdb keeps only in-frame clonotypes and omits some of them. The table records around 300,000 clones, around 89% of them present only once. The starting material was peripheral blood, obtained in a trial of Ad26.COV2.S vaccine versus placebo. Receptors originate from a person between 18 and 65 years old who received the Ad26.COV2.S COVID-19 vaccine or a placebo. Each CDR3 is given with its conserved first and last residue. The D gene is left open where the match is weak. Size tells how often a clone was seen (once, few, many) or the class of an expanded clone, and some rows leave it out.

J | D | V | size | DNA | CDR3
TRBJ2-4 | . | TRBV27 | . | TGTGCCAGCAGTTTTGGTACAGGCTCACTAGCCAAAAACATTCAGTACTTC | CASSFGTGSLAKNIQYF
TRBJ2-2 | TRBD1 | TRBV5-1 | . | TGCGCCAGCGCACAGGGGGCCGCGGGATCCAGCACCGGGGAGCTGTTTTTT | CASAQGAAGSSTGELFF
TRBJ2-7 | . | TRBV6-5 | . | TGTGCCAGCAGTTACTCCACCTGGGGGGACTACGAGCAGTACTTC | CASSYSTWGDYEQYF
TRBJ2-7 | . | TRBV6-2/TRBV6-3 | . | TGTGCCAGCACCCCAGTAATTGGGCTTAACGAGCAGTACTTC | CASTPVIGLNEQYF
TRBJ2-7 | TRBD1 | TRBV4-1 | few | TGCGCCAGCAGCCAAGATCGGGACAGGGTTCGGGAGCAGTACTTC | CASSQDRDRVREQYF
TRBJ2-2 | . | TRBV5-1 | . | TGCGCCAGCAGCTTGGTAGTAGCGAACACCGGGGAGCTGTTTTTT | CASSLVVANTGELFF
TRBJ2-5 | . | TRBV4-3 | . | TGCGCCAGCAGCCAAGATTGGGAACGACAAGAGACCCAGTACTTC | CASSQDWERQETQYF
TRBJ1-5 | TRBD1 | TRBV7-8 | . | TGTGCCAGCAGACAACAAGCCGGGGGACAGTCTCCCTCGAATCAGCCCCAGCATTTT | CASRQQAGGQSPSNQPQHF
TRBJ2-2 | . | TRBV5-6 | . | TGTGCCAGCAGCTTGGTGTCGGGAGACGGGGAGCTGTTTTTT | CASSLVSGDGELFF
TRBJ2-2 | . | TRBV19 | . | TGTGCCAGTAGTAAGGGGACGGTAAACACCGGGGAGCTGTTTTTT | CASSKGTVNTGELFF
TRBJ2-3 | TRBD1 | TRBV18 | . | TGTGCCAGCTCAATTACAGGGGTCCTCAGCACAGATACGCAGTATTTT | CASSITGVLSTDTQYF
TRBJ1-3 | TRBD1 | TRBV5-6 | . | TGTGCCAGCAGCACCCCGGGACAGGAATTCTCTGGAAACACCATATATTTT | CASSTPGQEFSGNTIYF
TRBJ1-3 | . | TRBV11-3 | . | TGTGCCAGCAGCTTAGCGGGCGGCAATTCTGGAAACACCATATATTTT | CASSLAGGNSGNTIYF
TRBJ2-5 | . | TRBV19 | . | TGTGCCAGTAGTATCGTTGGTGAACAAGAGACCCAGTACTTC | CASSIVGEQETQYF
TRBJ2-5 | TRBD1 | TRBV7-2 | . | TGTGCCAGCAGCGGCGGGACAGGATGGGAGACCCAGTACTTC | CASSGGTGWETQYF
TRBJ1-2 | . | TRBV12-3/TRBV12-4 | . | TGTGCCAGCAGTTTCCCATATGGCTACACCTTC | CASSFPYGYTF
TRBJ1-3 | . | TRBV5-4 | few | TGTGCCAGCACCCTTGGTGGCTCAATCCGGGACACCATATATTTT | CASTLGGSIRDTIYF
TRBJ2-7 | TRBD2 | TRBV9 | . | TGTGCCAGCAGCCCCGGGGGGGGAGAATACGAGCAGTACTTC | CASSPGGGEYEQYF
TRBJ2-1 | . | TRBV5-4 | . | TGTGCCAGCAGCTTGCGGGCAGGGGAGTGGGGTGAGCAGTTCTTC | CASSLRAGEWGEQFF
TRBJ1-5 | . | TRBV2 | . | TGTGCCAGCAGTTTTCAGGGAACTCCTAATCAGCCCCAGCATTTT | CASSFQGTPNQPQHF
TRBJ2-2 | TRBD1 | TRBV14 | . | TGTGCCAGCAGCCTTCAGCCGAGGACAGGGTCGCTGTTTTTT | CASSLQPRTGSLFF
TRBJ1-1 | . | TRBV7-9 | . | TGTGCCAGCAGCAACTCGCCCAGAAACACTGAAGCTTTCTTT | CASSNSPRNTEAFF
TRBJ2-2 | . | TRBV18 | few | TGTGCCAGCTCACCGAACACCGGGGAGCTGTTTTTT | CASSPNTGELFF
TRBJ2-7 | . | TRBV3-1/TRBV3-2 | . | TGTGCCAGCAGCCGCGTGGACTACGGAATGGAGCAGTACTTC | CASSRVDYGMEQYF
TRBJ2-5 | . | TRBV7-2 | once | TGTGCCAGCAGCTTCAGACGGCAAGAGACCCAGTACTTC | CASSFRRQETQYF
TRBJ1-2 | . | TRBV6-5 | . | TGTGCCAGCAGTCCCCAGGGAGGGTCGGGTGGCTACACCTTC | CASSPQGGSGGYTF
TRBJ1-2 | TRBD1 | TRBV7-2 | . | TGTGCCAGCAGCTACGGACAGGGAGTAGACACCTTC | CASSYGQGVDTF
TRBJ1-2 | . | TRBV5-5 | few | TGTGCCAGCAGCTTGGAAGGACAGACCTATGGCTACACCTTC | CASSLEGQTYGYTF
TRBJ1-1 | . | TRBV27 | . | TGTGCCAGCATCGGCGGGAGGCAACCGGGGGTTGGGTTCCATGAAGCTTTCTTT | CASIGGRQPGVGFHEAFF
TRBJ2-5 | . | TRBV11-3 | once | TGTGCCAGCAGCCGGTCCCAGCAGGAGACCCAGTACTTC | CASSRSQQETQYF
TRBJ2-7 | TRBD1 | TRBV5-1 | . | TGCGCCAGCAGCTTACTAACAGGGGAATTTTTCGAGCAGTACTTC | CASSLLTGEFFEQYF
TRBJ1-1 | TRBD1 | TRBV7-9 | . | TGTGCCAGCAGCCCGCAGGCCCCAGGGGGACGCACTGAAGCTTTCTTT | CASSPQAPGGRTEAFF
TRBJ2-2 | TRBD2 | TRBV11-3 | . | TGTGCCAGCAGCGGGACTAGCGGGAGGGGTACCGGGGAGCTGTTTTTT | CASSGTSGRGTGELFF
TRBJ2-1 | TRBD2 | TRBV2 | . | TGTGCCAGCAATAGGCTAGCGGGGGCCCTAGGAGAGCAGTTCTTC | CASNRLAGALGEQFF
TRBJ2-7 | . | TRBV21-1 | . | TGTGCCAGCAGCAAACTCTACAGGGGACCTTACGAGCAGTACTTC | CASSKLYRGPYEQYF
TRBJ2-1 | TRBD2 | TRBV6-5 | . | TGTGCCAGCTGGTCAAAAGCGGGACCCTACAATGAGCAGTTCTTC | CASWSKAGPYNEQFF
TRBJ1-2 | TRBD1 | TRBV4-1 | . | TGCGCCAGCAGCCAAGTAGGGGGGACAGGATCGGATGGCTACACCTTC | CASSQVGGTGSDGYTF
TRBJ1-5 | TRBD1 | TRBV19 | . | TGTGCCAGTAGTACTACAGGGGGCCGGGGGTTTAATCAGCCCCAGCATTTT | CASSTTGGRGFNQPQHF
TRBJ1-2 | . | TRBV4-2 | . | TGTGCCAGCAGCCAAGCACAGGGTGGTAACTATGGCTACACCTTC | CASSQAQGGNYGYTF
TRBJ1-6 | . | TRBV5-5 | few | TGTGCCAGCAGCTTGGCGCTGGGAAACTATAATTCACCCCTCCACTTT | CASSLALGNYNSPLHF
TRBJ2-3 | TRBD2 | TRBV11-3 | . | TGTGCCAGCAGCTTGGGGGGGGACACAGATACGCAGTATTTT | CASSLGGDTDTQYF
TRBJ2-7 | . | TRBV7-3 | . | TGTGCCAGCAGCTTAATGGGGATAGGTTACGAGCAGTACTTC | CASSLMGIGYEQYF
TRBJ1-1 | . | TRBV29-1 | . | TGCAGCGTTCCTAAGCTGGGGCCTAGGAGCACTGAAGCTTTCTTT | CSVPKLGPRSTEAFF
TRBJ2-1 | . | TRBV4-1 | . | TGCGCCAGCAGCCAAGAAACAGGGAGCTCCTACAATGAGCAGTTCTTC | CASSQETGSSYNEQFF
TRBJ1-1 | . | TRBV29-1 | once | TGCAGCGTCGGGGTCGGGGGCACTGAAGCTTTCTTT | CSVGVGGTEAFF
TRBJ2-3 | TRBD2 | TRBV7-7 | . | TGTGCTAGCAGCTTAGGAGGAGAGCGGGGGGCAGATACGCAGTATTTT | CASSLGGERGADTQYF
TRBJ1-1 | . | TRBV29-1 | . | TGCAGCGCCGAAAAGGGCAGAGAAGCTTTCTTT | CSAEKGREAFF
TRBJ2-1 | TRBD1 | TRBV19 | . | TGTGCCAGCAGCGTTCCGGGACAGGTTTACAATGAGCAGTTCTTC | CASSVPGQVYNEQFF
TRBJ2-2 | . | TRBV20-1 | . | TGCAGTGCTAGGGAGGCCGGGGAGCTGTTTTTT | CSAREAGELFF
TRBJ2-7 | . | TRBV5-1 | . | TGCGCCAGCTCCAGTCTTCAAGAGCAGTACTTC | CASSSLQEQYF
TRBJ1-6 | TRBD1 | TRBV7-2 | once | TGTGCCAGCAGCTTTGGGACAGCCCATTCACCCCTCCACTTT | CASSFGTAHSPLHF
TRBJ2-3 | TRBD2 | TRBV13 | . | TGTGCCAGCAGCCCACCTCCCCCGCTAGCGGGAGTAGATACGCAGTATTTT | CASSPPPPLAGVDTQYF
TRBJ2-7 | TRBD1 | TRBV27 | . | TGTGCCAGCAGTATCCTGACAGGGGTAGCCTACGAGCAGTACTTC | CASSILTGVAYEQYF